This T cell receptor (beta chain) originates from a study of T-cell reconstitution after alpha-beta-depleted transplantation in children. CDR3 size: 14 residues. The V segment lost 8 bases and the J segment 0 bases; nucleotides outside the gene matches: 6. Unique molecular identifiers were incorporated into the prepared TCRbeta library. TCRdb called the PCR reads again in MiXCR, with one record for every CDR3 protein. The profile covers 500,000 or so distinct CDR3 sequences, with approximately 32% appearing a single time and around 2.3% taken by the ten largest. This clonotype was seen more than once but under ten times.

The chain joins TRBV12-3 or TRBV12-4 to TRBJ1-1; 7 bases agree with TRBD1. The source is a human donor who donated a stem cell graft to a child with aplastic anemia. Source: PBMCs from the stem cell graft donor, taken from the stem cell graft. CDR3 sequence: CASQKGQLNTEAFF. The CDR3 region has the DNA TGTGCCAGCCAAAAGGGACAGTTGAACACTGAAGCTTTCTTT.